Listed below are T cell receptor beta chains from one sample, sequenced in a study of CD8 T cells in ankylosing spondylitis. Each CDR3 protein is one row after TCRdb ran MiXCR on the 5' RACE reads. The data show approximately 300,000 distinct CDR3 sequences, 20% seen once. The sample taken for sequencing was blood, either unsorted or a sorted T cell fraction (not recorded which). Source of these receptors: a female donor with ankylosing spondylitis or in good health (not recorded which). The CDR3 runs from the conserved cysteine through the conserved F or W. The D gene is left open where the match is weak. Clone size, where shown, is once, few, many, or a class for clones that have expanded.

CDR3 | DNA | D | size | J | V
CAISESGLAGAAETQYF | TGTGCCATCAGTGAGTCGGGACTAGCGGGAGCGGCAGAGACCCAGTACTTC | TRBD2 | NA | TRBJ2-5 | TRBV10-3
CASSASDRATNEKLFF | TGTGCCAGCAGCGCCTCGGACCGGGCGACTAATGAAAAACTGTTTTTT | NA | few | TRBJ1-4 | TRBV7-8
CASILYPGLGDNEQFF | TGTGCCAGCATCCTCTATCCGGGACTAGGCGACAATGAGCAGTTCTTC | NA | few | TRBJ2-1 | TRBV21-1
CSARETGLGGYTF | TGCAGTGCTAGAGAGACAGGGTTGGGCGGCTACACCTTC | TRBD1 | NA | TRBJ1-2 | TRBV20-1
CASSEEGQQPQHF | TGTGCCAGCAGTGAAGAGGGGCAACAGCCCCAGCATTTT | NA | NA | TRBJ1-5 | TRBV2
CASSLGTRAAEQFF | TGTGCCAGCAGTTTAGGGACTAGAGCTGCTGAGCAGTTCTTC | TRBD2 | NA | TRBJ2-1 | TRBV27
CSAPGGLAGGGTQYF | TGCAGTGCTCCCGGGGGGCTAGCGGGAGGAGGTACGCAGTATTTT | TRBD2 | NA | TRBJ2-3 | TRBV20-1
CAISVGQLTGELFF | TGTGCCATCAGTGTCGGCCAGCTCACCGGGGAGCTGTTTTTT | NA | NA | TRBJ2-2 | TRBV10-3
CASKERYEQFF | TGTGCCTCGAAAGAGAGATATGAGCAGTTCTTC | NA | many | TRBJ2-1 | TRBV10-3
CASSNGLRDNEQFF | TGTGCCAGCAGTAACGGGCTGAGAGACAATGAGCAGTTCTTC | NA | NA | TRBJ2-1 | TRBV6-5
CAITLTGDTEAFF | TGTGCCATCACCCTCACGGGGGACACTGAAGCTTTCTTT | NA | NA | TRBJ1-1 | TRBV10-3
CSATLRGMNEQYF | TGCAGTGCTACACTCAGGGGGATGAACGAGCAGTACTTC | TRBD1 | NA | TRBJ2-7 | TRBV20-1
CASSYSLNTEAFF | TGTGCCAGCAGTTATAGCCTGAACACTGAAGCTTTCTTT | NA | NA | TRBJ1-1 | TRBV6-6
CASRTDSYNEQFF | TGTGCCAGTAGAACGGACTCCTACAATGAGCAGTTCTTC | NA | few | TRBJ2-1 | TRBV19
CASSPLGGNIQYF | TGTGCCAGCAGCCCCCTCGGTGGAAACATTCAGTACTTC | NA | NA | TRBJ2-4 | TRBV5-5
CSAIPPEVPQYEQYF | TGCAGTGCTATCCCCCCGGAAGTCCCCCAATACGAGCAGTACTTC | NA | few | TRBJ2-7 | TRBV20-1
CSATLGFLAKNIQYF | TGCAGTGCTACCCTAGGATTTCTAGCCAAAAACATTCAGTACTTC | NA | NA | TRBJ2-4 | TRBV20-1
CASSVASRKPQHF | TGTGCCAGCAGTGTTGCCTCACGTAAACCCCAGCATTTT | NA | NA | TRBJ1-5 | TRBV2
CASSFGQGRGELFF | TGTGCCAGCAGCTTCGGACAGGGTAGGGGGGAGCTGTTTTTT | TRBD1 | few | TRBJ2-2 | TRBV11-2
CASSLWQGRLETQYF | TGTGCCAGCAGCTTGTGGCAGGGGAGACTAGAGACCCAGTACTTC | NA | few | TRBJ2-5 | TRBV5-6
CASSPRRSSGNTIYF | TGTGCCAGCAGCCCGAGACGGAGCTCTGGAAACACCATATATTTT | NA | NA | TRBJ1-3 | TRBV28
CASSWLETQYF | TGTGCCAGCAGTTGGCTAGAGACCCAGTACTTC | NA | NA | TRBJ2-5 | TRBV6-5
CASSAPLDNPIGELFF | TGTGCCAGCAGCGCGCCACTTGATAATCCTATCGGGGAGCTGTTTTTT | NA | NA | TRBJ2-2 | TRBV7-8
CASSLSIGSAGGIQYF | TGTGCCAGCAGTTTATCGATTGGGTCAGCCGGAGGCATTCAGTACTTC | NA | NA | TRBJ2-4 | TRBV27
CASSRTPGATNEKLFF | TGCGCCAGCAGCCGGACCCCAGGGGCAACTAATGAAAAACTGTTTTTT | NA | NA | TRBJ1-4 | TRBV5-1
CAISESTGDGYTF | TGTGCCATCAGTGAGTCGACAGGGGATGGCTACACCTTC | TRBD1 | many | TRBJ1-2 | TRBV10-3
CSANLGRGGYNEQFF | TGCAGTGCTAATCTCGGGAGAGGTGGCTACAATGAGCAGTTCTTC | NA | few | TRBJ2-1 | TRBV20-1
CSARDGRTVSGANVLTF | TGCAGTGCTAGAGATGGAAGAACGGTCTCTGGGGCCAACGTCCTGACTTTC | NA | NA | TRBJ2-6 | TRBV20-1
CAISVGTTQETQYF | TGTGCCATCAGTGTGGGGACTACACAAGAGACCCAGTACTTC | TRBD2 | many | TRBJ2-5 | TRBV10-3
CASTDAVGLGQPQHF | TGTGCCAGCACGGACGCAGTGGGGCTGGGGCAGCCCCAGCATTTT | NA | NA | TRBJ1-5 | TRBV12-3/TRBV12-4
CASTIGQLSYNEQFF | TGTGCCAGCACCATCGGACAACTCTCCTACAATGAGCAGTTCTTC | NA | NA | TRBJ2-1 | TRBV12-3/TRBV12-4
CASSSLAEPYNEQFF | TGCGCCAGCAGCTCTCTTGCGGAACCCTACAATGAGCAGTTCTTC | NA | few | TRBJ2-1 | TRBV5-1
CASSLDSYNEQFF | TGTGCCAGCAGCTTGGACTCCTACAATGAGCAGTTCTTC | NA | many | TRBJ2-1 | TRBV13
CASSLLGRRYEQYF | TGTGCCAGCAGCTTATTAGGAAGGCGGTACGAGCAGTACTTC | NA | NA | TRBJ2-7 | TRBV7-6
CASSVTRGVNEKLFF | TGTGCCAGCAGTGTCACTAGAGGGGTTAATGAAAAACTGTTTTTT | NA | NA | TRBJ1-4 | TRBV7-2
CASSKRQYYPRPSTDTQYF | TGTGCCAGCAGCAAACGTCAATATTATCCACGACCTAGCACAGATACGCAGTATTTT | NA | few | TRBJ2-3 | TRBV21-1
CASSLVRTGYNEQFF | TGTGCCAGCAGCTTAGTGCGGACAGGGTACAATGAGCAGTTCTTC | TRBD1 | NA | TRBJ2-1 | TRBV7-2
CASSPGSTTSMGGYTF | TGTGCCAGCAGTCCCGGGTCGACCACTTCCATGGGCGGCTACACCTTC | NA | few | TRBJ1-2 | TRBV28
CASSRLRDPYGYTF | TGTGCCAGCAGCCGCCTCCGGGACCCCTATGGCTACACCTTC | NA | NA | TRBJ1-2 | TRBV3-1
CASSSYRDLFNGYTF | TGTGCCAGCAGTTCCTACAGGGACTTATTCAATGGCTACACCTTC | NA | NA | TRBJ1-2 | TRBV6-5
CSARATGTALNYGYTF | TGCAGTGCTAGAGCTACCGGGACAGCTCTTAACTATGGCTACACCTTC | TRBD1 | few | TRBJ1-2 | TRBV20-1
CASSPRQGADEQYF | TGTGCCAGCAGTCCCCGACAGGGGGCTGACGAGCAGTACTTC | TRBD1 | NA | TRBJ2-7 | TRBV27
CASSFLAGRDTQYF | TGTGCCAGCAGCTTTCTAGCGGGTCGGGATACGCAGTATTTT | TRBD2 | NA | TRBJ2-3 | TRBV7-2
CASSIDRNTEAFF | TGTGCCAGTAGTATAGATCGGAACACTGAAGCTTTCTTT | NA | NA | TRBJ1-1 | TRBV19
CASSRAVGSYNEQFF | TGTGCCAGCAGTCGGGCAGTGGGCTCCTACAATGAGCAGTTCTTC | NA | few | TRBJ2-1 | TRBV6-1
CASSERYDYNEQFF | TGTGCCAGCAGTGAAAGGTACGACTACAATGAGCAGTTCTTC | NA | NA | TRBJ2-1 | TRBV6-1